The sequence of this T cell receptor (beta chain) was determined in a study of response to subunit inactivated influenza vaccine. General study points: With each seasonal influenza vaccination, the authors suggested, few new T cells are recruited.

Each CDR3 protein is one row after TCRdb ran MiXCR on the RT-PCR reads. The sample holds 550,000 to 800,000 distinct CDR3 sequences; 15% to 17% are singletons and the top ten take under 14%. A remark on this clonotype: The antigen is undetermined.

The CDR3 loop spans 15 amino acids. Per germline, CDR1 GTSNPN and CDR2 SVGIG (reference sequence). V lost 7 bases and J lost 0, with 17 bases in between. The sample in question was PBMCs from blood, obtained about 12 days after vaccination. The rearrangement uses TRBV30 and TRBJ2-3; D might be TRBD2 (5 bases). The TCR was taken from a man aged 50-59 years who received an inactivated influenza vaccine. CDR3 amino acids: CALAGRASSTDTQYF. CDR3 DNA sequence: TGTGCCTTGGCCGGGCGGGCCAGCAGCACAGATACGCAGTATTTT. Based on the CDR3 plus reference TRBV30 and TRBJ2-3, the full variable domain is SQTIHQWPATLVQPVGSPLSLECTVEGTSNPNLYWYRQAAGRGLQLLFYSVGIGQISSEVPQNLSASRPQDRQFILSSKKLLLSDSGFYLCALAGRASSTDTQYFGPGTRLTVL.